This T cell receptor (beta chain) was sequenced in a study of CD8+ T cells in alopecia areata. The CDR3 covers 17 residues. Trimming took 2 bases from V and 0 from J, leaving 11 bases between them. The germline V gene encodes CDR1 SEHNR and CDR2 FQNEAQ (reference sequence). This clone was detected only a few times. What it binds is not known. Sequencing templates came from extracted RNA that was reverse transcribed into cDNA. Sequenced by immunoSEQ multiplex PCR; TCRdb stores in-frame clones only, minus some. The data show more than 200,000 clones, with about 68% seen just once and 1.2% held by the top ten. The study, taken as a whole, reports: Higher clonality was seen in lesional scalp than in normal scalp, especially in alopecia totalis/universalis.

This chain joins TRBV7-9 and TRBJ2-6; D is perhaps TRBD1 (5 bases). This material consisted of CD4+ T cells sorted from blood, taken at week 0. This clonotype was obtained from a human donor with alopecia areata. CDR3: CASSLRGHLSGANVLTF. Here the CDR3 DNA reads TGTGCCAGCAGCTTAAGAGGACATCTCTCTGGGGCCAACGTCCTGACTTTC. The full variable domain, in which reference TRBV7-9 and TRBJ2-6 provide the parts outside the CDR3, is DTGVSQNPRHKITKRGQNVTFRCDPISEHNRLYWYRQTLGQGPEFLTYFQNEAQLEKSRLLSDRFSAERPKGSFSTLEIQRTEQGDSAMYLCASSLRGHLSGANVLTFGAGSRLTVL.